Listed below are T cell receptor beta chains from one sample, sequenced in a study of T cell responses to AZD1222 COVID-19 vaccine. The repertoire was sequenced with immunoSEQ multiplex PCR; TCRdb's copy has only in-frame clones and lacks some. The repertoire holds about 110,000 clones, with less than 95% as singletons. Sequenced here: peripheral blood, sampled 28 days after the second AZD1222 dose. The receptors derive from an adult who received the AZD1222 COVID-19 vaccine. The conserved cysteine and the conserved F or W are not part of the CDR3 here. D genes are given only for firm matches.

d_gene: TRBD1
j_gene: TRBJ1-2
v_gene: TRBV18
len: 13
CDR3aa: ASSPQTRDSYGYT

d_gene: TRBD1
j_gene: TRBJ2-1
v_gene: TRBV3-1/TRBV3-2
len: 13
CDR3aa: ASSLLGTGDNEQF

d_gene: .
j_gene: TRBJ2-7
v_gene: TRBV6-5
len: 10
CDR3aa: ASSLWGYEQY

d_gene: .
j_gene: TRBJ2-3
v_gene: TRBV19
len: 13
CDR3aa: ASMGPRGLTDTQY

d_gene: TRBD1
j_gene: TRBJ2-6
v_gene: TRBV7-9
len: 16
CDR3aa: ASSPAGQGSSGANVLT

d_gene: .
j_gene: TRBJ1-1
v_gene: TRBV11-3
len: 13
CDR3aa: ASSLDSAQNTEAF

d_gene: .
j_gene: TRBJ1-6
v_gene: TRBV27
len: 16
CDR3aa: ASSKHRDGDTIGSPLH

d_gene: TRBD2
j_gene: TRBJ2-3
v_gene: TRBV3-1/TRBV3-2
len: 15
CDR3aa: ASSQARVGGWTDTQY

d_gene: .
j_gene: TRBJ1-2
v_gene: TRBV5-8
len: 10
CDR3aa: ASSLIRFGYT

d_gene: TRBD1
j_gene: TRBJ1-1
v_gene: TRBV7-6
len: 16
CDR3aa: ASSFGPPGQGPPSEAF

d_gene: .
j_gene: TRBJ1-1
v_gene: TRBV29-1
len: 11
CDR3aa: SASRAMGTEAF

d_gene: .
j_gene: TRBJ2-2
v_gene: TRBV5-8
len: 10
CDR3aa: ASSLYSGELF

d_gene: .
j_gene: TRBJ1-6
v_gene: TRBV14
len: 11
CDR3aa: ASSPVWGSPLH

d_gene: .
j_gene: TRBJ1-2
v_gene: TRBV4-3
len: 11
CDR3aa: ASSRSGGYGYT

d_gene: .
j_gene: TRBJ1-2
v_gene: TRBV7-8
len: 14
CDR3aa: ASSPPSRRLHYGYT

d_gene: .
j_gene: TRBJ1-5
v_gene: TRBV7-2
len: 13
CDR3aa: ASSPVGYSNQPQH

d_gene: .
j_gene: TRBJ2-5
v_gene: TRBV4-3
len: 16
CDR3aa: ASSQELPRRGSRETQY

d_gene: .
j_gene: TRBJ2-7
v_gene: TRBV12-3/TRBV12-4
len: 9
CDR3aa: ASSLGTGKY

d_gene: TRBD1
j_gene: TRBJ1-5
v_gene: TRBV27
len: 14
CDR3aa: ASSTGGSHSNQPQH

d_gene: TRBD1
j_gene: TRBJ1-1
v_gene: TRBV6-2/TRBV6-3
len: 11
CDR3aa: ASSERTGPQAF

d_gene: .
j_gene: TRBJ2-5
v_gene: TRBV7-9
len: 11
CDR3aa: ASSTQGGETQY

d_gene: .
j_gene: TRBJ1-5
v_gene: TRBV12-3/TRBV12-4
len: 11
CDR3aa: ASTNEGNQPQH

d_gene: TRBD2
j_gene: TRBJ2-3
v_gene: TRBV2
len: 13
CDR3aa: ASTKVAGGRDTQY

d_gene: .
j_gene: TRBJ1-2
v_gene: TRBV19
len: 11
CDR3aa: ASRPQGNYGYT

d_gene: TRBD2
j_gene: TRBJ2-5
v_gene: TRBV11-2
len: 13
CDR3aa: ASSNLAGGGETQY

d_gene: .
j_gene: TRBJ2-3
v_gene: TRBV2
len: 14
CDR3aa: ASSESRATSTDTQY

d_gene: .
j_gene: TRBJ1-4
v_gene: TRBV3-1/TRBV3-2
len: 12
CDR3aa: ASSQYMAEEKLF

d_gene: .
j_gene: TRBJ2-1
v_gene: TRBV9
len: 13
CDR3aa: ASSVEEGGYNEQF

d_gene: TRBD1
j_gene: TRBJ1-3
v_gene: TRBV4-1
len: 15
CDR3aa: ASSQRTGWSSGNTIY

d_gene: TRBD1
j_gene: TRBJ1-4
v_gene: TRBV27
len: 12
CDR3aa: ASTRTGSREKLF

d_gene: .
j_gene: TRBJ1-5
v_gene: TRBV6-5
len: 13
CDR3aa: ASSYRRESNQPQH

d_gene: .
j_gene: TRBJ2-1
v_gene: TRBV7-8
len: 13
CDR3aa: ASSLEYSQNNEQF

d_gene: .
j_gene: TRBJ2-1
v_gene: TRBV6-2/TRBV6-3
len: 13
CDR3aa: ASSYDPTVYNEQF

d_gene: .
j_gene: TRBJ1-3
v_gene: TRBV5-1
len: 12
CDR3aa: ASSEGGSGNTIY

d_gene: .
j_gene: TRBJ1-5
v_gene: TRBV9
len: 12
CDR3aa: ASSQLGGNQPQH

d_gene: .
j_gene: TRBJ2-3
v_gene: TRBV6-5
len: 12
CDR3aa: ASMGDRDADTQY